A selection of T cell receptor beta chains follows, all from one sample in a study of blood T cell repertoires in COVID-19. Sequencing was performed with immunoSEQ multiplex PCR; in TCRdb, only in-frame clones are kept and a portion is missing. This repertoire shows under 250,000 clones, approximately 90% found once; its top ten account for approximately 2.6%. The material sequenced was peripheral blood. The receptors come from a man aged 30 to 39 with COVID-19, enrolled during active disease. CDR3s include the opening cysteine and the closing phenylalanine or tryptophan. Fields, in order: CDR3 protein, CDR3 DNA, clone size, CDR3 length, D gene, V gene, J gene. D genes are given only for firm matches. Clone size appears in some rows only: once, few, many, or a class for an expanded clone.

CDR3: CASSPRQVLTYEQYF
DNA: TGTGCCAGCAGCCCGCGACAGGTCCTTACCTACGAGCAGTACTTC
size: .
length: 15
D: .
V: TRBV5-6
J: TRBJ2-7

CDR3: CAWSVLINTEAFF
DNA: TGTGCCTGGAGTGTACTTATAAACACTGAAGCTTTCTTT
size: .
length: 13
D: .
V: TRBV30
J: TRBJ1-1

CDR3: CASSERGGVSNQPQHF
DNA: TGTGCCAGCAGCGAAAGGGGGGGAGTTAGCAATCAGCCCCAGCATTTT
size: .
length: 16
D: .
V: TRBV6-2/TRBV6-3
J: TRBJ1-5

CDR3: CASSRAGATDTQYF
DNA: TGTGCCAGCAGCCGGGCGGGGGCCACAGATACGCAGTATTTT
size: once
length: 14
D: .
V: TRBV3-1/TRBV3-2
J: TRBJ2-3

CDR3: CASSQDSGSWNIQYF
DNA: TGTGCCAGCAGCCAAGATAGCGGGAGCTGGAACATTCAGTACTTC
size: once
length: 15
D: TRBD2
V: TRBV3-1/TRBV3-2
J: TRBJ2-4

CDR3: CASTPRRGLSEKLFF
DNA: TGTGCCAGCACCCCCCGCAGGGGGCTAAGTGAAAAACTGTTTTTT
size: .
length: 15
D: TRBD1
V: TRBV11-2
J: TRBJ1-4

CDR3: CASAWEGLNTEAFF
DNA: TGTGCCAGCGCTTGGGAGGGGTTGAACACTGAAGCTTTCTTT
size: .
length: 14
D: .
V: TRBV2
J: TRBJ1-1

CDR3: CASSPIGGEDDYGYTF
DNA: TGTGCCAGCAGCCCAATTGGGGGGGAGGATGACTATGGCTACACCTTC
size: .
length: 16
D: .
V: TRBV4-2
J: TRBJ1-2

CDR3: CASGLVVLAGGLDEQFF
DNA: TGTGCTAGTGGTTTGGTAGTCCTAGCGGGGGGGTTGGATGAGCAGTTCTTC
size: .
length: 17
D: TRBD2
V: TRBV12-5
J: TRBJ2-1

CDR3: CASRGSGVTEAFF
DNA: TGTGCCAGCAGGGGATCAGGGGTTACTGAAGCTTTCTTT
size: .
length: 13
D: .
V: TRBV6-5
J: TRBJ1-1

CDR3: CASSVAARVVDTGELFF
DNA: TGTGCCAGCAGCGTAGCGGCCAGGGTGGTGGACACCGGGGAGCTGTTTTTT
size: once
length: 17
D: .
V: TRBV9
J: TRBJ2-2

CDR3: CASSVSRGVQYF
DNA: TGTGCCAGCAGTGTTTCTCGGGGGGTCCAGTACTTC
size: .
length: 12
D: TRBD2
V: TRBV12-3/TRBV12-4
J: TRBJ2-5

CDR3: CASSDRSNQPQHF
DNA: TGTGCCAGCAGCGACAGGTCCAATCAGCCCCAGCATTTT
size: .
length: 13
D: .
V: TRBV6-2/TRBV6-3
J: TRBJ1-5

CDR3: CAWAQAGPYEQYF
DNA: TGTGCCTGGGCCCAAGCAGGGCCCTACGAGCAGTACTTC
size: .
length: 13
D: .
V: TRBV30
J: TRBJ2-7

CDR3: CASSQELQAPNYGYTF
DNA: TGTGCCAGCAGCCAAGAACTGCAGGCCCCTAACTATGGCTACACCTTC
size: .
length: 16
D: .
V: TRBV3-1/TRBV3-2
J: TRBJ1-2

CDR3: CASSIFAGQGTRGEQFF
DNA: TGTGCCAGTAGTATTTTTGCGGGACAGGGAACAAGGGGGGAGCAGTTCTTC
size: .
length: 17
D: TRBD1
V: TRBV19
J: TRBJ2-1

CDR3: CASSVGVGFSSYNEQFF
DNA: TGTGCCAGCAGCGTAGGGGTGGGATTCAGCTCCTACAATGAGCAGTTCTTC
size: .
length: 17
D: .
V: TRBV28
J: TRBJ2-1

CDR3: CASSLVQKNTEAFF
DNA: TGTGCCAGCAGCCTTGTACAGAAGAACACTGAAGCTTTCTTT
size: .
length: 14
D: .
V: TRBV5-4
J: TRBJ1-1

CDR3: CASSLAGEGDTEAFF
DNA: TGCGCCAGCAGCTTGGCCGGGGAGGGCGACACTGAAGCTTTCTTT
size: .
length: 15
D: .
V: TRBV5-1
J: TRBJ1-1

CDR3: CATSDLAGVGQETQYF
DNA: TGTGCCACCAGTGATTTGGCAGGGGTCGGTCAAGAGACCCAGTACTTC
size: .
length: 16
D: .
V: TRBV24-1
J: TRBJ2-5

CDR3: CSVERGSHYGYTF
DNA: TGCAGCGTTGAACGGGGGTCTCACTATGGCTACACCTTC
size: .
length: 13
D: .
V: TRBV29-1
J: TRBJ1-2

CDR3: CASSQDGRQTHPTYNEQFF
DNA: TGCGCCAGCAGCCAAGACGGGAGACAGACCCACCCAACCTACAATGAGCAGTTCTTC
size: .
length: 19
D: .
V: TRBV4-3
J: TRBJ2-1

CDR3: CASSLGTTNYGYTF
DNA: TGTGCCAGCAGCCTTGGGACAACTAACTATGGCTACACCTTC
size: .
length: 14
D: .
V: TRBV7-2
J: TRBJ1-2

CDR3: CASSVALLAPSDEQFF
DNA: TGTGCCAGCAGCGTAGCTCTACTAGCTCCTTCGGATGAGCAGTTCTTC
size: once
length: 16
D: .
V: TRBV9
J: TRBJ2-1

CDR3: CASSEKKLAGRIQETQYF
DNA: TGTGCCAGCAGTGAGAAGAAGCTAGCGGGGAGAATCCAAGAGACCCAGTACTTC
size: once
length: 18
D: TRBD2
V: TRBV2
J: TRBJ2-5

CDR3: CASRGRGLSGANVLTF
DNA: TGTGCCAGCCGTGGCAGGGGGCTCTCTGGGGCCAACGTCCTGACTTTC
size: .
length: 16
D: TRBD1
V: TRBV5-4
J: TRBJ2-6

CDR3: CASRQVAPSNTQYF
DNA: TGTGCCAGCCGGCAAGTAGCCCCGTCAAATACGCAGTATTTT
size: .
length: 14
D: .
V: TRBV6-5
J: TRBJ2-3

CDR3: CASGGQGEKLFF
DNA: TGTGCCAGCGGGGGACAGGGGGAAAAACTGTTTTTT
size: .
length: 12
D: TRBD1
V: TRBV7-9
J: TRBJ1-4

CDR3: CASRRGQGGYGYTF
DNA: TGCGCCAGCAGAAGAGGACAGGGGGGCTATGGCTACACCTTC
size: .
length: 14
D: TRBD1
V: TRBV5-1
J: TRBJ1-2

CDR3: CASSQGEGTYEQYF
DNA: TGCGCCAGCAGCCAAGGTGAGGGAACCTACGAGCAGTACTTC
size: .
length: 14
D: .
V: TRBV4-1
J: TRBJ2-7

CDR3: CASILDSHTEAFF
DNA: TGTGCCAGCATTCTTGACAGTCACACTGAAGCTTTCTTT
size: .
length: 13
D: .
V: TRBV6-6
J: TRBJ1-1

CDR3: CASRRDSVAGNTIYF
DNA: TGTGCCAGCAGGAGGGACAGTGTCGCTGGAAACACCATATATTTT
size: .
length: 15
D: TRBD1
V: TRBV6-5
J: TRBJ1-3

CDR3: CASSEGGATNEKLFF
DNA: TGTGCCAGCAGTGAAGGGGGGGCAACTAATGAAAAACTGTTTTTT
size: few
length: 15
D: .
V: TRBV25-1
J: TRBJ1-4

CDR3: CASRRRGQGAANTGELFF
DNA: TGTGCCAGTAGGCGAAGGGGACAGGGGGCTGCGAACACCGGGGAGCTGTTTTTT
size: .
length: 18
D: TRBD1
V: TRBV19
J: TRBJ2-2

CDR3: CASSFRDRVYEQYF
DNA: TGCGCCAGCAGCTTCCGGGACAGGGTCTACGAGCAGTACTTC
size: once
length: 14
D: TRBD1
V: TRBV5-1
J: TRBJ2-7

CDR3: CASSLGPGSYEQYF
DNA: TGTGCCAGCAGCTTAGGGCCAGGCTCCTACGAGCAGTACTTC
size: .
length: 14
D: .
V: TRBV11-2
J: TRBJ2-7

CDR3: CASSLERFSYEQYF
DNA: TGTGCCAGCAGTTTGGAGAGATTCTCCTACGAGCAGTACTTC
size: once
length: 14
D: .
V: TRBV27
J: TRBJ2-7

CDR3: CASSNRVWADTEAFF
DNA: TGTGCCAGTAGTAACAGGGTCTGGGCGGACACTGAAGCTTTCTTT
size: .
length: 15
D: .
V: TRBV19
J: TRBJ1-1

CDR3: CASSQEPVSSYNSPLHF
DNA: TGCGCCAGCAGCCAAGAACCCGTCAGCTCCTATAATTCACCCCTCCACTTT
size: few
length: 17
D: .
V: TRBV4-3
J: TRBJ1-6

CDR3: CASRGAGGSSYNEQFF
DNA: TGTGCCAGCAGAGGCGCGGGGGGGAGCTCCTACAATGAGCAGTTCTTC
size: .
length: 16
D: TRBD2
V: TRBV7-9
J: TRBJ2-1

CDR3: CASSPSGRGLNEQFF
DNA: TGTGCCAGCAGCCCAAGCGGGAGGGGCCTCAATGAGCAGTTCTTC
size: .
length: 15
D: TRBD2
V: TRBV7-9
J: TRBJ2-1

CDR3: CASSLDRGRHGYTF
DNA: TGTGCCAGCAGCTTAGACAGGGGGCGGCATGGCTACACCTTC
size: .
length: 14
D: TRBD1
V: TRBV7-2
J: TRBJ1-2

CDR3: CASSRLAGQYNEQFF
DNA: TGTGCCAGCAGCCGACTAGCGGGACAATACAATGAGCAGTTCTTC
size: .
length: 15
D: TRBD2
V: TRBV11-2
J: TRBJ2-1

CDR3: CASSPIAGGDFNEQFF
DNA: TGTGCCAGCAGCCCGATAGCGGGAGGGGACTTCAATGAGCAGTTCTTC
size: few
length: 16
D: TRBD2
V: TRBV4-2
J: TRBJ2-1

CDR3: CASSYVPPSGRVEQYF
DNA: TGTGCCAGCAGTTACGTCCCCCCTAGCGGGAGAGTGGAGCAGTACTTC
size: .
length: 16
D: TRBD2
V: TRBV6-5
J: TRBJ2-7

CDR3: CASSQSGTGELFF
DNA: TGTGCCAGCAGCCAAAGCGGCACCGGGGAGCTGTTTTTT
size: .
length: 13
D: .
V: TRBV7-9
J: TRBJ2-2

CDR3: CASSYFSRPQETQYF
DNA: TGTGCCAGCAGCTACTTCTCGAGGCCCCAAGAGACCCAGTACTTC
size: .
length: 15
D: .
V: TRBV6-2/TRBV6-3
J: TRBJ2-5